This T cell receptor (beta chain) came from a study of blood T cell repertoires in COVID-19. On the study more broadly: T cells, B-cell-depleted T cells, or PBMCs provided the cDNA or gDNA that served as material.

CDR3 length: 17 amino acids. Trimming removed 3 bases from V and 4 bases from J; junction bases left unmatched: 10. In germline, CDR1 is LGHNA, CDR2 YSLEER. Enrollment of patients from Seattle took place during active infection, with longitudinal follow-up. In the source study's methods: By means of reference gene primer amplification, nucleated cell counts were estimated. Produced via immunoSEQ multiplex PCR; TCRdb's table is partial and in-frame only. The D gene and trimming were derived from the DNA, and the V and J assignments and clone size from that table. The table has 100,000 to 150,000 clones, roughly 92% seen once.

The chain combines TRBV4-3 with TRBJ2-3; TRBD2 matches 10 bases. This sequence was found in a man aged 45-65 years with COVID-19, enrolled during active disease. Material for sequencing was peripheral blood. Written as DNA, the CDR3 is TGCGCCAGCAGCCAGGGGTCTAGCGGGAGAATGCCAGATACGCAGTATTTT. Translating gives CASSQGSSGRMPDTQYF.